This TCR beta chain originates from a study of blood T cell repertoires in COVID-19. Per germline, CDR1 SGHAT and CDR2 FQNNGV. The CDR3 contains 13 residues. Trimming left V 8 bases short and J 1 base short, with 9 bases between. Sequencing used immunoSEQ multiplex PCR; TCRdb keeps in-frame clones, though not all of them. The table lists about 140,000 clones, around 73% of them singletons. This TCR derives from a woman between 50 and 59 years old with active or convalescent COVID-19. The chain carries TRBV11-2 and TRBJ1-5; D call uncertain. The material sequenced was peripheral blood. The CDR3 here is CASGQESNQPQHF. CDR3 coding DNA: TGTGCCAGCGGGCAGGAAAGCAATCAGCCCCAGCATTTT.